This entry features one T cell receptor (beta chain) sequence. Treatment defined: preoperative locoregional IRX-2 cytokine immunotherapy. Samples came from a phase Ib trial of preoperative locoregional IRX-2 cytokine immunotherapy. The germline CDR1 and CDR2 sequences are MGHDK and SYGVNS. Trimming shortened V by 4 bases and J by 0 bases, and 10 bases separated the two germline ends. The CDR3 has 16 residues. This sample was taken from a study of preoperative IRX-2 immunotherapy in early breast cancer. Profiling relied on immunoSEQ multiplex PCR, and the TCRdb table lists in-frame clones only, not all of them. Of 28,000 or so clones in the sample, about 90% were seen once.

The material was obtained from a patient treated with IRX-2 immunotherapy. The sequence came from a human donor with breast cancer. The chain recombines TRBV25-1 with TRBJ1-6; tentatively, D is TRBD1 (5 bases). CDR3 amino acids: CASSGTGSSYNSPLHF. The CDR3 DNA reads as TGTGCCAGCAGTGGAACAGGCAGCTCCTATAATTCACCCCTCCACTTT.